The next 30 T cell receptor beta chains were all read from a single sample in a study of blood T cell repertoires in COVID-19. Method: immunoSEQ multiplex PCR; TCRdb's copy keeps in-frame clones and lacks some. The sample carries about 54,000 clones, roughly four fifths recorded once. Sequencing was performed on peripheral blood. These receptors came from a woman in her sixties with acute or convalescent COVID-19.

This chain links TRBV5-1 with TRBJ1-3; TRBD1 agrees at 8 bases. Germline CDR1 is SGHRS and CDR2 is YFSETQ. The V gene end was trimmed by 0 bases and the J gene end by 6 bases; junction bases not matched to a gene: 2. CDR3 length: 14 residues. The chain's CDR3 is CASSLGQGTNTIYF. CDR3 sequence (DNA): TGCGCCAGCAGCTTGGGACAGGGGACAAACACCATATATTTT.

This clone was seen more than once but under ten times. The gene calls are TRBV7-2 and TRBJ1-6; D ambiguous. Germline V gives CDR1 SGHTA, CDR2 FQGNSA. The CDR3 is 16 amino acids. Trimming left V 4 bases short and J 10 bases short, with 20 bases between. CDR3 protein: CASSSLADEFPSPLHF. CDR3 nucleotides: TGTGCCAGCAGCTCTTTAGCGGATGAATTTCCCTCACCCCTCCACTTT.

CDR3 sequence reads: CASGTKSGELFF. The CDR3 coding sequence is TGCGCCAGCGGGACAAAGTCCGGGGAGCTGTTTTTT. This rearrangement joins TRBV10-1 to TRBJ2-2; perhaps TRBD1 as D (6 bases). The germline gives CDR1 WNHNN, CDR2 SYGVQD (reference sequence). The CDR3 covers 12 residues. V was cut by 8 bases and J by 6 bases, with 10 bases left in between.

The genes are TRBV25-1 and TRBJ2-3; 7 bases align to TRBD2. The CDR3 has 15 residues. The germline CDR1 and CDR2 sequences are MGHDK and SYGVNS. J was trimmed by 1 base and V by 1 base; bases with no gene match: 2. The CDR3 sequence is CASSEWEGGTDTQYF. CDR3 nucleotide sequence: TGTGCCAGCAGTGAATGGGAGGGCGGCACAGATACGCAGTATTTT.

CDR3 nucleotide sequence: TGCAGTCCAAACCCAGGGGAGGAGCAGTACTTC. As protein: CSPNPGEEQYF. V gene TRBV20-1 combines with J gene TRBJ2-7; tentatively, D is TRBD1 (6 bases). CDR1 DFQATT and CDR2 SNEGSKA come from the germline V gene (reference sequence). This CDR3 has 11 residues. V lost 8 bases and J 7 bases, leaving 15 bases between the germline ends.

The V and J genes are TRBV5-4 and TRBJ1-2; D perhaps matches TRBD1 (6 bases). The CDR3 covers 11 residues. Trimming shortened V by 4 bases and J by 14 bases, and 15 bases separated the two germline ends. Germline V CDR1 and CDR2: SGHNT, YYREEE (reference sequence). The CDR3 nucleotides are TGTGCCAGCAGCGCATCGGGGGGCGAAACCTTC. This encodes CASSASGGETF.

This chain links TRBV24-1 with TRBJ2-1, with 11 bases identical to TRBD2. Germline lookup yields CDR1 KGHDR and CDR2 SFDVKD. The CDR3 covers 15 residues. The V and J ends lost 5 bases and 4 bases, in that order; junction bases with no gene match: 3. This CDR3 is CATSASSGRYNEQFF. The CDR3 bases are TGTGCCACCAGTGCGTCTAGCGGGAGGTACAATGAGCAGTTCTTC.

This chain links TRBV5-4 with TRBJ1-6; D is undetermined. V was trimmed by 2 bases and J by 8 bases, leaving 11 bases between them. CDR3 length equals 14 residues. Germline CDR1 SGHNT, CDR2 YYREEE (reference sequence). In DNA form, the CDR3 reads TGTGCCAGCAGCTTCGGCAGCGCGGATTCACCCCTCCACTTT. It codes for CASSFGSADSPLHF.

The V gene is TRBV6-6, the J gene TRBJ1-1, with D possibly being TRBD1 (6 bases). Germline CDR1 MNHNY, CDR2 SVGAGI (reference sequence). The length of the CDR3 is 12 residues. Deletions cut 7 bases from V and 3 bases from J, with 9 bases between. CDR3 coding DNA: TGTGCCAGCAAGGACAGTTACACTGAAGCTTTCTTT. This encodes CASKDSYTEAFF.

The chain recombines TRBV4-1 with TRBJ2-5, with 8 bases matching TRBD1. The J segment lost 4 bases and the V segment lost 1 base, leaving 8 bases of the junction unmatched. Per germline, CDR1 MGHRA and CDR2 YSYEKL. This CDR3 has 16 amino acids. As DNA, the CDR3 is TGCGCCAGCAGCCAAGGACAGGGGCCAACCGGAGAGACCCAGTACTTC. It specifies CASSQGQGPTGETQYF.

J is TRBJ2-7 and V is TRBV28; tentatively, D is TRBD1 (6 bases). V was shortened by 6 bases and J by 4 bases, with 22 bases between the two germline ends. The CDR3 is made up of 16 amino acids. Germline CDR1 and CDR2: MDHEN and SYDVKM. The CDR3 loop is CASSETGTPRAYEQYF. The CDR3 coding sequence is TGTGCCAGCAGCGAAACCGGGACACCCCGGGCATACGAGCAGTACTTC.

This chain links TRBV7-9 with TRBJ2-6, with TRBD2 as a possible D gene (6 bases). The CDR3 covers 18 residues. V lost 1 base and J 4 bases, leaving 17 bases between the germline ends. Germline-derived CDR1 and CDR2 are SEHNR and FQNEAQ (reference sequence). The CDR3 nucleotides read TGTGCCAGCAGCTTAGGGTCTTGGAGGGGCCCCGGGGCCAACGTCCTGACTTTC. Protein sequence: CASSLGSWRGPGANVLTF.

The J gene is TRBJ2-5, the V gene TRBV6-1, with D hard to call. This CDR3 comprises 12 residues. Germline V gene sequence: CDR1 MNHNS, CDR2 SASEGT. The germline V and J ends were trimmed by 2 bases and 4 bases, with 5 bases remaining between them. CDR3 loop: CASSEIRETQYF. CDR3 nucleotides: TGTGCCAGCAGTGAAATTCGAGAGACCCAGTACTTC.

This chain joins TRBV19 and TRBJ1-1, with unresolved D. This CDR3 comprises 11 residues. Germline CDR1 LNHDA, CDR2 SQIVND (reference sequence). Trimming removed 5 bases from V and 9 bases from J, with 10 bases in between. In DNA form, the CDR3 reads TGTGCCAGTAGTGAGGGAAAGCAAGCTTTCTTT. As protein: CASSEGKQAFF.

V usage is TRBV2 and J usage is TRBJ2-1; D is unresolved. CDR3 length: 13 residues. From germline, CDR1 is SNHLY and CDR2 FYNNEI. Trimming took 6 bases from V and 5 from J, leaving 11 bases between them. The CDR3 region is CASRRPSDNEQFF. The CDR3 DNA reads as TGTGCCAGCAGGAGGCCCTCTGACAATGAGCAGTTCTTC.

This clone was counted once. V and J are TRBV6-5 and TRBJ1-2; D is ambiguous. V lost 2 bases and J lost 7, with 20 bases in between. This CDR3 spans 16 amino acids. Germline V gene sequence: CDR1 MNHEY, CDR2 SVGAGI. CDR3 amino acids: CASSYAAGKAVGGYTF. CDR3 nucleotide sequence: TGTGCCAGCAGTTACGCGGCGGGTAAAGCAGTCGGTGGCTACACCTTC.

This chain connects TRBV28 to TRBJ1-6, with D possibly matching TRBD1 (6 bases). CDR1 and CDR2 (germline): MDHEN, SYDVKM. The CDR3 runs to 13 residues. The CDR3 DNA reads TGTGCAGCCGGGGCGGACAGTAATTCACCCCTCCACTTT. Protein: CAAGADSNSPLHF.

The chain is built from TRBV5-4 and TRBJ1-4; TRBD1 aligns across 10 bases. There are 17 residues in the CDR3. CDR1 and CDR2 (germline): SGHNT, YYREEE (reference sequence). The V and J ends lost 4 bases and 3 bases, in that order; junction bases with no gene match: 9. CDR3 sequence reads: CASSTRDRGASNEKLFF. The DNA of the CDR3 is TGTGCCAGCAGCACACGGGACAGGGGAGCTTCTAATGAAAAACTGTTTTTT.

This chain links TRBV9 with TRBJ2-1; weak D call: TRBD2 (5 bases). The CDR3 is made up of 14 amino acids. V lost 4 bases and J 8 bases, leaving 16 bases between the germline ends. Germline V gene sequence: CDR1 SGDLS, CDR2 YYNGEE. DNA of the CDR3: TGTGCCAGCAGCCTCTACGGGGTTCAAGATGAGCAGTTCTTC. Residues: CASSLYGVQDEQFF.

The chain employs TRBV28 and TRBJ2-2; D remains unclear. The CDR3 covers 14 residues. V shed 3 bases and J shed 4 bases, with 9 bases lying between them. Germline CDR1 MDHEN, CDR2 SYDVKM. Written as DNA, the CDR3 is TGTGCCAGCAGTTTCACAGCTTCCACCGGGGAGCTGTTTTTT. Its protein is CASSFTASTGELFF.

This sequence joins TRBV2 and TRBJ2-7; 11 positions match TRBD2. CDR3 length equals 16 residues. CDR1 is SNHLY, CDR2 FYNNEI, per germline. V was pared by 2 bases and J by 3 bases, with 6 bases of the junction left unmatched. CDR3 sequence (DNA): TGTGCCAGCAGTGAACCCGTAGCGGGAGGGAACTACGAGCAGTACTTC. This sequence encodes CASSEPVAGGNYEQYF.

The CDR3 sequence: CAWSTNGGLYNSPLHF. CDR3 in DNA: TGTGCCTGGAGTACAAATGGGGGCCTTTATAATTCACCCCTCCACTTT. The chain has TRBV30 and TRBJ1-6, with a possible D match to TRBD1 (6 bases). Trimming shortened V by 2 bases and J by 4 bases, and 15 bases separated the two germline ends. CDR3 length: 16 amino acids. Germline-derived CDR1 and CDR2 are GTSNPN and SVGIG (reference sequence).

The genes are TRBV7-3 and TRBJ1-6, with TRBD1 matching over 8 bases. With V trimmed by 5 bases and J by 1 base, 4 bases remained unmatched. The CDR3 extends over 16 amino acids. Germline CDR1 is SGHTA and CDR2 is FQGTGA. CDR3 region: CASSVGQGSYNSPLHF. CDR3 in DNA: TGTGCCAGCAGCGTAGGACAGGGTTCCTATAATTCACCCCTCCACTTT.

V gene TRBV27 combines with J gene TRBJ2-1; TRBD2 matches at 9 bases. Per the germline V gene, CDR1 is MNHEY and CDR2 is SMNVEV (reference sequence). V was clipped by 2 bases and J by 9 bases; unmatched bases: 8. The CDR3 extends over 15 amino acids. The CDR3 DNA sequence: TGTGCCAGCAGTTTACAGGTTAGCGGGGGAACTGAGCAGTTCTTC. This gives the protein CASSLQVSGGTEQFF.

Worth noting for this clone: Distinct nucleotide sequences in the sample also encode this CDR3. The gene calls are TRBV2 and TRBJ1-3, with 8 bases lining up with TRBD1. The trim removed 1 base at V and 0 bases at J, leaving 2 bases unmatched. This CDR3 spans 16 amino acids. Germline V gives CDR1 SNHLY, CDR2 FYNNEI. CDR3 region: CASSEGQGNSGNTIYF. CDR3 nucleotide sequence: TGTGCCAGCAGTGAAGGACAGGGGAACTCTGGAAACACCATATATTTT.

The chain employs TRBV10-3 and TRBJ2-7; D not resolved. Germline CDR1 reads ENHRY; CDR2 reads SYGVKD. V lost 0 bases and J lost 0, with 12 bases in between. The CDR3 totals 16 residues. CDR3 nucleotides: TGTGCCATCAGTGAGTCGAAATCGGTAGCCTCCTACGAGCAGTACTTC. Protein sequence: CAISESKSVASYEQYF.

This chain links TRBV19 with TRBJ1-1, with D possibly matching TRBD1 (6 bases). Germline V gene data show CDR1 as LNHDA and CDR2 as SQIVND (reference sequence). The length of the CDR3 is 15 residues. The V gene lost 3 bases and the J gene lost 5 bases, with 16 bases spanning the gap. The CDR3 nucleotides are TGTGCCAGTAGTATTCCCTTAGGGGGAGGGACTGAAGCTTTCTTT. This translates into CASSIPLGGGTEAFF. Supplemented by reference TRBV19 and TRBJ1-1, the full variable domain reads DGGITQSPKYLFRKEGQNVTLSCEQNLNHDAMYWYRQDPGQGLRLIYYSQIVNDFQKGDIAEGYSVSREKKESFPLTVTSAQKNPTAFYLCASSIPLGGGTEAFFGQGTRLTVV.

This chain links TRBV12-2 with TRBJ1-2; whether TRBD1, the table's D call, matches the DNA was not checked. TRBV12-2 is designated a pseudogene. The CDR3 has 15 residues. The CDR3 protein is CASRPQDRVLYGYTF. For the CDR3, the DNA is TGTGCAAGTCGCCCCCAGGACAGAGTACTTTATGGCTACACCTTC.

The chain joins TRBV6-6 to TRBJ1-2, with 8 bases that match TRBD1. Germline-derived CDR1 and CDR2 are MNHNY and SVGAGI (reference sequence). The CDR3 length is 13 residues. V trimming: 6 bases; J trimming: 5 bases; junction bases outside the gene matches: 5. CDR3 amino acids: CASSSDRGYGYTF. Written as DNA, the CDR3 is TGTGCCAGCAGCTCCGACAGGGGTTATGGCTACACCTTC.

The DNA for the CDR3 is TGCGCCAGCAGCTTGAGACAGGGTGAAAAACTGTTTTTT. Protein product: CASSLRQGEKLFF. This chain connects TRBV5-1 to TRBJ1-4; 7 bases map to TRBD1. The V gene's germline CDR1 is SGHRS and CDR2 YFSETQ. The CDR3 extends over 13 amino acids. Trimming removed 1 base from V and 7 bases from J; junction bases left unmatched: 1. Full variable domain (rest looked up from reference TRBV5-1 and TRBJ1-4): KAGVTQTPRYLIKTRGQQVTLSCSPISGHRSVSWYQQTPGQGLQFLFEYFSETQRNKGNFPGRFSGRQFSNSRSEMNVSTLELGDSALYLCASSLRQGEKLFFGSGTQLSVL.